This T cell receptor beta chain came from a study of T cell responses to AZD1222 COVID-19 vaccine. Across the whole study: Pooled in the analysis were second doses at about 4 or about 12 weeks. General study points: Females outnumbered males among donors, who were mostly white British; clonal diversity was possibly underestimated. Researchers report vaccine-associated CD4 TCRs spanning spike, with dominance at 160-218 and 743-854.

About this clone: Its specificity is unknown.

The germline V gene encodes CDR1 SGDLS and CDR2 YYNGEE. Trimming took 6 bases from V and 8 from J, leaving 14 bases between them. This CDR3 is 12 amino acids long. Profiled with immunoSEQ multiplex PCR; TCRdb holds only in-frame clones, not every one. The sample yields about 150,000 clones, 70% to 90% seen once. This receptor was identified in an adult in good health. The material was peripheral blood, obtained on day 0 of AZD1222 vaccination. The chain combines TRBV9 with TRBJ1-2; weak D call: TRBD1 (5 bases). The CDR3 DNA follows: TGTGCCAGCACCAATCAGGGCGGCGGCTACACCTTC. Protein sequence: CASTNQGGGYTF.